What follows is one T cell receptor (beta chain) and its context. Germline CDR1 MNHNY, CDR2 SVGAGI (reference sequence). This CDR3 comprises 13 residues. V was trimmed by 7 bases and J by 5 bases, leaving 14 bases between them. These data come from a study of blood T cell repertoires in COVID-19. Study-wide context: The samples span acute and convalescent COVID-19 from the United States, Italy and Spain. From T cells, B-cell-depleted T cells, or PBMCs came the material, which was cDNA or gDNA.

The participants were between about 18 and 90 years old and came from some 23 US areas. Among Cohort 3 donors, those recovered had two negative PCRs, clearance, or symptom resolution. Profiled with immunoSEQ multiplex PCR; TCRdb holds only in-frame clones, not every one. Altogether under 300,000 clones are present, 88% being singletons, with the ten largest covering about 3%. This clonotype was sampled from a woman aged 45 to 65 who had recovered from COVID-19. Sequenced material: PBMCs or T cells enriched from blood (not recorded which). The chain recombines TRBV6-6 with TRBJ1-1, with TRBD1 as a possible D gene (5 bases). The CDR3 spells CASTPGGGTEAFF. As DNA, the CDR3 is TGTGCCAGCACCCCCGGGGGGGGGACTGAAGCTTTCTTT.